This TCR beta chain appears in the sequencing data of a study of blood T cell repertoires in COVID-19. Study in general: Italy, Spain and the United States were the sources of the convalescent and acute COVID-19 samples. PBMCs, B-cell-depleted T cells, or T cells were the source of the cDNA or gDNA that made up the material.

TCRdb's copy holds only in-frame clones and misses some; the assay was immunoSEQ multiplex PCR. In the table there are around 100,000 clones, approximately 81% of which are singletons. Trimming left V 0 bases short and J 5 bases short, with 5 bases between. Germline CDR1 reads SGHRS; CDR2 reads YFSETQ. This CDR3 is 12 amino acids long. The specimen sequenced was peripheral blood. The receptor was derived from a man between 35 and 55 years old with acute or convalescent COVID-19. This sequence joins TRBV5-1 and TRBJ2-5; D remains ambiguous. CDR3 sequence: CASSLASETQYF. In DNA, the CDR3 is TGCGCCAGCAGCTTGGCCTCGGAGACCCAGTACTTC.